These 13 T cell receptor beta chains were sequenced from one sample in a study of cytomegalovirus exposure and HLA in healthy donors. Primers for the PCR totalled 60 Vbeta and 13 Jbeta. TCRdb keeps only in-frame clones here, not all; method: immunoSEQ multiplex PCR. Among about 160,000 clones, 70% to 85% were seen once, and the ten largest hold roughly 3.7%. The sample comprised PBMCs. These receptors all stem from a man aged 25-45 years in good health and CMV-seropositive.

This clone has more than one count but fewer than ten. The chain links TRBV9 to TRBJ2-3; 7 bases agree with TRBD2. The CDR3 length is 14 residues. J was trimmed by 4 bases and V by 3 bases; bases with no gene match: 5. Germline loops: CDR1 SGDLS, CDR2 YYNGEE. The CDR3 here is CASSESGVADTQYF. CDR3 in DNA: TGTGCCAGCAGCGAGAGCGGGGTTGCAGATACGCAGTATTTT.

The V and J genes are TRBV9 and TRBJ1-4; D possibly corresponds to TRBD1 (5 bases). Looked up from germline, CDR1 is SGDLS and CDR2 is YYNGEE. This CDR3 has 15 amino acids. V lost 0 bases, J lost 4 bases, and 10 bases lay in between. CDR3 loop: CASSVAGGNNEKLFF. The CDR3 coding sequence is TGTGCCAGCAGCGTAGCTGGGGGGAATAATGAAAAACTGTTTTTT.

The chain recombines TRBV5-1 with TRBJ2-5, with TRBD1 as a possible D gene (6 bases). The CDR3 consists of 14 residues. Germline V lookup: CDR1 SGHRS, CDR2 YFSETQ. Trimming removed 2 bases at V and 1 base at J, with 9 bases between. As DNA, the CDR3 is TGCGCCAGCAGCTTCCGGGACACCCAAGAGACCCAGTACTTC. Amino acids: CASSFRDTQETQYF.

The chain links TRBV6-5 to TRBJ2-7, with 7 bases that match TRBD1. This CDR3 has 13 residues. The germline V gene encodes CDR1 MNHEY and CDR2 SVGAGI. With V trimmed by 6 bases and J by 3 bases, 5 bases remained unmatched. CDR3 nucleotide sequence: TGTGCCAGCAGGCCCGGGACAGTCTACGAGCAGTACTTC. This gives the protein CASRPGTVYEQYF.

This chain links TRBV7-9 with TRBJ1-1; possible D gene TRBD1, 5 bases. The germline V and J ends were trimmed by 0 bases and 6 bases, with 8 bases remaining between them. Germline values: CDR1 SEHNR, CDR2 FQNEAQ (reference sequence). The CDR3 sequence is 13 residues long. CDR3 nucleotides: TGTGCCAGCAGCTTAGCAGGGGTCGCTGAAGCTTTCTTT. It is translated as CASSLAGVAEAFF.

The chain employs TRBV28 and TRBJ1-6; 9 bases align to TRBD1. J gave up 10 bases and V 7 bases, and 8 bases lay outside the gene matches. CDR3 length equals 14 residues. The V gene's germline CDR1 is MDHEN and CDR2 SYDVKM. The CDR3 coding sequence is TGTGCCAGCACTCCCGGGACAGGGTGGTCACCCCTCCACTTT. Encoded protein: CASTPGTGWSPLHF.

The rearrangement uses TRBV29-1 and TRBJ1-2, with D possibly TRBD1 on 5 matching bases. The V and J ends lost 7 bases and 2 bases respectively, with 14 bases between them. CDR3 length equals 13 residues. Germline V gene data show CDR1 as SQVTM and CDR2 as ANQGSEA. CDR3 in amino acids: CSAIREANYGYTF. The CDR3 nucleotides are TGCAGCGCGATCAGGGAGGCGAACTATGGCTACACCTTC. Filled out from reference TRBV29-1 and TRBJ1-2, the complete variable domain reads SAVISQKPSRDICQRGTSLTIQCQVDSQVTMMFWYRQQPGQSLTLIATANQGSEATYESGFVIDKFPISRPNLTFSTLTVSNMSPEDSSIYLCSAIREANYGYTFGSGTRLTVV.

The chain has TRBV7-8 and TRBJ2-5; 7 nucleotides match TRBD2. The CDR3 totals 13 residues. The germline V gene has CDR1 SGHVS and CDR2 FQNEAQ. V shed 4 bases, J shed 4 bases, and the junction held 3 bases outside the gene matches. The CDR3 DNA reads TGTGCCAGCAGCTCGGGGGGATTAGAGACCCAGTACTTC. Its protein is CASSSGGLETQYF.

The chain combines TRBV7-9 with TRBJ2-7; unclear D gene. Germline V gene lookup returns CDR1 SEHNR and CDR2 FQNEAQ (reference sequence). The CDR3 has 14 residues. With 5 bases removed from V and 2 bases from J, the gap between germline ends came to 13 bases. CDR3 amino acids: CASSPRGSPYEQYF. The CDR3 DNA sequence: TGTGCCAGCAGCCCGCGAGGCAGCCCCTACGAGCAGTACTTC.

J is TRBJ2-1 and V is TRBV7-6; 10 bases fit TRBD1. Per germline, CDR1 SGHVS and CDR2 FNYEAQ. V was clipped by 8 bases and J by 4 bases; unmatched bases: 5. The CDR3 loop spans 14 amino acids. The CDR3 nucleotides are TGTGCCAGCGGGGGACAGGGGACATACAATGAGCAGTTCTTC. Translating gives CASGGQGTYNEQFF.

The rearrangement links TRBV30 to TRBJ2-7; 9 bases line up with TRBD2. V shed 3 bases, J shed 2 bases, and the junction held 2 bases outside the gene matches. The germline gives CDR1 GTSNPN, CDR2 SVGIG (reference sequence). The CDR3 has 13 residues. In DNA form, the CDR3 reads TGTGCCTGGAGGGGCGGGGGGGCCTACGAGCAGTACTTC. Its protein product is CAWRGGGAYEQYF.

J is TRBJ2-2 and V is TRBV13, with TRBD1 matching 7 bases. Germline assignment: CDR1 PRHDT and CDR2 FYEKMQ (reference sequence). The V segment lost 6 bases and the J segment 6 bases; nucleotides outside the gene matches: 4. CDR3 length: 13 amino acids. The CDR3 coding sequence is TGTGCCAGCAGTACAGGGGAACCCGGGGAGCTGTTTTTT. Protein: CASSTGEPGELFF.

DNA for the CDR3: TGTGCCAGCAGCTTAGCGGAGAATTGGGTTCCTGAAGCTTTCTTT. Translated, it gives CASSLAENWVPEAFF. The rearrangement uses TRBV7-6 and TRBJ1-1, with D unclear. This CDR3 is built from 15 residues. Germline V gives CDR1 SGHVS, CDR2 FNYEAQ. Trimming stripped 0 bases from V and 6 bases from J, with 14 bases between.